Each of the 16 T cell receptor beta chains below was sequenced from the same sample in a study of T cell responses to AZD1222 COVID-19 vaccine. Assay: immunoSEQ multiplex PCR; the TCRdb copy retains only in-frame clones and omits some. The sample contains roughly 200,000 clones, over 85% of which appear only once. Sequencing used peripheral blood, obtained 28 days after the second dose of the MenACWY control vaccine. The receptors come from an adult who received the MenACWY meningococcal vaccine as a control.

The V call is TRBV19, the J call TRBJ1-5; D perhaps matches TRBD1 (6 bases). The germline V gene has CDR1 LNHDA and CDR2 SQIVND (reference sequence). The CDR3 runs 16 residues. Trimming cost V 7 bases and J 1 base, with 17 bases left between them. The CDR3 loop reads CASTRGAGSSNQPQHF. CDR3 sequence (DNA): TGTGCCAGTACCCGGGGGGCAGGGTCGAGCAATCAGCCCCAGCATTTT.

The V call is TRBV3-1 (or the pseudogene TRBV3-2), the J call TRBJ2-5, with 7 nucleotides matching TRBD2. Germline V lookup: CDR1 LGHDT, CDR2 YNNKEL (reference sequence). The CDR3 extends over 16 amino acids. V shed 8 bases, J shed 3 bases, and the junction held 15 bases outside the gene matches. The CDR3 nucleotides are TGTGCCAGCGATCCCCCCTTGGGTGCGGGAGAAGAGACCCAGTACTTC. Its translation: CASDPPLGAGEETQYF.

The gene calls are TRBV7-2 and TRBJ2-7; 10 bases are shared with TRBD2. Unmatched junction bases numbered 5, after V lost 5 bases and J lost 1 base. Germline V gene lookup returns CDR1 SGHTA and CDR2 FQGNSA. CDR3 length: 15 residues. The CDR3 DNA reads TGTGCCAGCAGCCCGGGACTAGCGTTTTCCTACGAGCAGTACTTC. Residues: CASSPGLAFSYEQYF. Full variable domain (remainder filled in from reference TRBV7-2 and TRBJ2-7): GAGVSQSPSNKVTEKGKDVELRCDPISGHTALYWYRQSLGQGLEFLIYFQGNSAPDKSGLPSDRFSAERTGGSVSTLTIQRTQQEDSAVYLCASSPGLAFSYEQYFGPGTRLTVT.

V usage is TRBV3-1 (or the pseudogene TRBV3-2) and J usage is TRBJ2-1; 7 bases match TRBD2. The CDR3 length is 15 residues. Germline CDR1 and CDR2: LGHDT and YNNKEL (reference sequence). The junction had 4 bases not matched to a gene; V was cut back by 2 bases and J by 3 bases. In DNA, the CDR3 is TGTGCCAGCAGCCAAAGTCGGGAGGACTACAATGAGCAGTTCTTC. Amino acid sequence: CASSQSREDYNEQFF.

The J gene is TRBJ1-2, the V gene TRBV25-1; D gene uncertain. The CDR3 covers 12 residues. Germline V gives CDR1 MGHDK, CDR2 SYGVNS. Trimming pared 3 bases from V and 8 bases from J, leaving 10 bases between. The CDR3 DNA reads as TGTGCCAGCAGTGAGATTGGTGGAGGCTACACCTTC. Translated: CASSEIGGGYTF.

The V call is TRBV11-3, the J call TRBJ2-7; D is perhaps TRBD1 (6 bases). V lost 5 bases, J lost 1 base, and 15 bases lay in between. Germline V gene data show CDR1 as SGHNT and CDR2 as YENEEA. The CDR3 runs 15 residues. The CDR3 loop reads CASSALQGGSYEQYF. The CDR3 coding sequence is TGTGCCAGCAGCGCCCTACAGGGTGGATCCTACGAGCAGTACTTC.

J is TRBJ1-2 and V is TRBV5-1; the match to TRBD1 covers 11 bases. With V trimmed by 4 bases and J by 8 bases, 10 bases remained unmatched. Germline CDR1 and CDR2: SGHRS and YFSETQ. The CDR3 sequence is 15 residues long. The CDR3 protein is CASSSPGTGGVGYTF. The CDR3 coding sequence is TGCGCCAGCAGCAGTCCCGGGACAGGGGGTGTAGGCTACACCTTC.

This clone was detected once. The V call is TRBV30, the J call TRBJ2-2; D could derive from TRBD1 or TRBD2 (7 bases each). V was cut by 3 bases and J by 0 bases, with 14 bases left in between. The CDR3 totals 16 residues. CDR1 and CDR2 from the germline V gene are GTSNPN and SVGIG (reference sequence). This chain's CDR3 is CAWRSGTASNTGELFF. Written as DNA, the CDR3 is TGTGCCTGGAGAAGCGGGACAGCCTCGAACACCGGGGAGCTGTTTTTT.

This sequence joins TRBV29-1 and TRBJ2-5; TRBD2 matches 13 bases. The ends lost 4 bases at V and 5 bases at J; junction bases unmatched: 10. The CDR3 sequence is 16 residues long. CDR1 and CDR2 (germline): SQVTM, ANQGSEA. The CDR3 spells CSVARTSGRWGETQYF. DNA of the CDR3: TGCAGCGTTGCCCGGACTAGCGGGAGATGGGGGGAGACCCAGTACTTC.

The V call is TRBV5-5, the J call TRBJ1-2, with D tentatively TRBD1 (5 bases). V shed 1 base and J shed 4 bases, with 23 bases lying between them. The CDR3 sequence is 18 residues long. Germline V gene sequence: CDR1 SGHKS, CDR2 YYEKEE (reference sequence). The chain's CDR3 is CASSLMLLAGAESYGYTF. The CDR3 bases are TGTGCCAGCAGCTTGATGTTGTTAGCTGGGGCTGAGAGCTATGGCTACACCTTC. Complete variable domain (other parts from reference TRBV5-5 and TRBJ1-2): DAGVTQSPTHLIKTRGQQVTLRCSPISGHKSVSWYQQVLGQGPQFIFQYYEKEERGRGNFPDRFSARQFPNYSSELNVNALLLGDSALYLCASSLMLLAGAESYGYTFGSGTRLTVV.

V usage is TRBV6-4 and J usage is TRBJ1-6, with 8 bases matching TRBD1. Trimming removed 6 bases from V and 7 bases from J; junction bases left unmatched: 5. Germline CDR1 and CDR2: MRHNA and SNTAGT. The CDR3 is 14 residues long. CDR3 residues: CASRETGGNSPLHF. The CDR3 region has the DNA TGTGCCAGCAGGGAAACAGGGGGAAATTCACCCCTCCACTTT.

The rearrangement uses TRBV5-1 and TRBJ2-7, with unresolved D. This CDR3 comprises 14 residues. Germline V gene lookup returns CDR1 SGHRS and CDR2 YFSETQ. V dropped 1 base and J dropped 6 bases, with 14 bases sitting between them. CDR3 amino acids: CASSLSPGTSEQYF. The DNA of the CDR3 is TGCGCCAGCAGCTTGAGCCCGGGCACCAGCGAGCAGTACTTC.

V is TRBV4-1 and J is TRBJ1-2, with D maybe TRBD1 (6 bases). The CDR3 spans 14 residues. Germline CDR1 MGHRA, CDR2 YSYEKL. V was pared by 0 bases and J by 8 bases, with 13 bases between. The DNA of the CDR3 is TGCGCCAGCAGCCAAGATCACGGGGGCCGAGGCTACACCTTC. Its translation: CASSQDHGGRGYTF.

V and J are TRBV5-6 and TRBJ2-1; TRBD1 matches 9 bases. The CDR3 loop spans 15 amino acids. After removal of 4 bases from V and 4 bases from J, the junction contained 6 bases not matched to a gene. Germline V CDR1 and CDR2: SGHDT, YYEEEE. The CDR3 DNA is TGTGCCAGCAGCCCCGGGACAGGGCCATACAATGAGCAGTTCTTC. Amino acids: CASSPGTGPYNEQFF. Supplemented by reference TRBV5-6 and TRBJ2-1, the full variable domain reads DAGVTQSPTHLIKTRGQQVTLRCSPKSGHDTVSWYQQALGQGPQFIFQYYEEEERQRGNFPDRFSGHQFPNYSSELNVNALLLGDSALYLCASSPGTGPYNEQFFGPGTRLTVL.

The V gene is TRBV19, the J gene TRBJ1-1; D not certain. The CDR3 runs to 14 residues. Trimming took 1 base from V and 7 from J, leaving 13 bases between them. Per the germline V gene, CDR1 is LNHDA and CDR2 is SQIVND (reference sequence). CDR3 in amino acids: CASSIGQSGSEAFF. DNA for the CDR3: TGTGCCAGTAGTATAGGGCAGTCTGGAAGTGAAGCTTTCTTT.

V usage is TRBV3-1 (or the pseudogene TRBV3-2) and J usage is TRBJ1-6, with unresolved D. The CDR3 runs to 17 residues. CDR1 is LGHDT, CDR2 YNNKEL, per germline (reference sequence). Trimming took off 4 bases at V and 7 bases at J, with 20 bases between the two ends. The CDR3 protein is CASSPPPEQVMNSPLHF. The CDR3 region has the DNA TGTGCCAGCAGCCCCCCCCCGGAGCAGGTTATGAATTCACCCCTCCACTTT.